This T cell receptor beta chain was sequenced in a study of blood T cells in healthy people across ages (dated by TCRdb to the mid-2010s). A note on the overall study: In model experiments, template switching captured roughly one uniquely barcoded TCR beta cDNA molecule for every two T cells. To track age-related changes in TCR beta repertoire diversity, the study relied on deep sequencing normalized with unique cDNA molecular identifiers. Donors were grouped into four age groups: young (average roughly 17 years), middle-aged (39), aged (over 55) and long-lived (approximately 78). To avoid experimental bias, donors of different ages were spread randomly across the sequencing lanes. For two donors (one aged 18 to 30 and one aged 80 or older), the study analyzed two additional independent replicas of 1 million unique cDNA reads from the same blood draw. On the study overall, not on this receptor specifically: Estimates of total diversity based on one million sequenced T cells were considered lower bounds and underestimates. Compared with the aged group, the long-lived group had more naive CD4+ T cells, fewer expanded clones and increased TCR diversity, suggesting age selection. Because the CMV infection status of the donors was unknown, age-related changes in expanded clonotypes may potentially have been confounded. As age increased, observed TCR beta diversity per million T cells dropped in a roughly linear way, and a significant reduction was already evident by age around 41. Because profiling used bulk unsorted PBMCs, naive and antigen-experienced compartments could not be compared conclusively. The percentage of naive T cells measured by flow cytometry correlated strongly with observed TCR beta diversity.

Donors were a few dozen systemically healthy Caucasian individuals from Russia aged roughly 6 to 90 years. Each donor gave around 9.8 milliliters of peripheral blood, collected into EDTA-treated Vacutainer tubes. Ficoll-Paque density-gradient centrifugation was used to isolate PBMCs, with at least 7 million per sample. Total RNA was extracted from PBMCs with Trizol reagent, with at least 5.5 micrograms obtained per sample. For every donor, flow cytometry on a PBMC aliquot measured the percentage of naive CD45RAhigh/CD27high T cells. This clonotype has more than one count but fewer than ten. It has no known antigen specificity. Per-base qualities were not stored, and no clone one base away is much larger. Trimming takes 7 bases from V and 2 bases from J, and the germline ends sit 10 bases apart. Looking up the germline V gene (reference sequence) yields CDR1 MNHNY and CDR2 SVGAGI. Its CDR3 holds 13 amino acids, cysteine through phenylalanine. Here the CDR3 DNA is all that survives: 39 bases in frame from base 1.

The library relied on 5' RACE. A second PCR of about 6 to 11 cycles was run with a J-beta primer mix and a sample-barcoded 5' primer. Each TCR beta cDNA molecule received a unique molecular identifier from a template-switch 5' adaptor carrying 12 random nucleotides. Each sample yielded at least 2.5 million CDR3-containing paired-end reads. The Mint cDNA synthesis kit, primed by a TRBC-specific oligonucleotide, was used to synthesize first-strand cDNA from all RNA. Following uracil-DNA glycosylase treatment, a first 18-cycle PCR with universal primers M1SS and BC2_uni_R was performed on all cDNA. Processing in the source paper ran as follows. Normalization of each sample was performed by random selection of 1 million high-quality reads, each carrying a distinct molecular identifier. Reads sharing molecular identifiers were discarded rather than binned into consensus sequences. MiTCR, run with a Q25 quality threshold and the strictest error-elimination algorithm, handled CDR3 identification, clonotype clustering and error correction. A nonparametric unseen species model using Euler transformation provided a lower-bound estimate of total TCR beta diversity. The raw public data were reprocessed by TCRdb itself: fastp quality trimming at Q25, MiXCR clonotype calling, in-frame beta chains only. CDR3 protein sequences are deduplicated, and each keeps its most common genes and DNA. These V and J calls are TCRdb output, not the study's own analysis. The sample yields around 1,800,000 distinct CDR3 sequences; 35% to 50% were counted once. Of the sample, more than 20% falls within the top ten clones.

Material for sequencing was blood. The chain joins TRBV6-6 to TRBJ2-3; TRBD1 could be the D gene, as 6 bases match. This sequence was found in a human donor in good health. The CDR3 has the sequence CASTRQATDTQYF. The DNA sequence follows: TGTGCCAGCACCCGACAGGCCACAGATACGCAGTATTTT.